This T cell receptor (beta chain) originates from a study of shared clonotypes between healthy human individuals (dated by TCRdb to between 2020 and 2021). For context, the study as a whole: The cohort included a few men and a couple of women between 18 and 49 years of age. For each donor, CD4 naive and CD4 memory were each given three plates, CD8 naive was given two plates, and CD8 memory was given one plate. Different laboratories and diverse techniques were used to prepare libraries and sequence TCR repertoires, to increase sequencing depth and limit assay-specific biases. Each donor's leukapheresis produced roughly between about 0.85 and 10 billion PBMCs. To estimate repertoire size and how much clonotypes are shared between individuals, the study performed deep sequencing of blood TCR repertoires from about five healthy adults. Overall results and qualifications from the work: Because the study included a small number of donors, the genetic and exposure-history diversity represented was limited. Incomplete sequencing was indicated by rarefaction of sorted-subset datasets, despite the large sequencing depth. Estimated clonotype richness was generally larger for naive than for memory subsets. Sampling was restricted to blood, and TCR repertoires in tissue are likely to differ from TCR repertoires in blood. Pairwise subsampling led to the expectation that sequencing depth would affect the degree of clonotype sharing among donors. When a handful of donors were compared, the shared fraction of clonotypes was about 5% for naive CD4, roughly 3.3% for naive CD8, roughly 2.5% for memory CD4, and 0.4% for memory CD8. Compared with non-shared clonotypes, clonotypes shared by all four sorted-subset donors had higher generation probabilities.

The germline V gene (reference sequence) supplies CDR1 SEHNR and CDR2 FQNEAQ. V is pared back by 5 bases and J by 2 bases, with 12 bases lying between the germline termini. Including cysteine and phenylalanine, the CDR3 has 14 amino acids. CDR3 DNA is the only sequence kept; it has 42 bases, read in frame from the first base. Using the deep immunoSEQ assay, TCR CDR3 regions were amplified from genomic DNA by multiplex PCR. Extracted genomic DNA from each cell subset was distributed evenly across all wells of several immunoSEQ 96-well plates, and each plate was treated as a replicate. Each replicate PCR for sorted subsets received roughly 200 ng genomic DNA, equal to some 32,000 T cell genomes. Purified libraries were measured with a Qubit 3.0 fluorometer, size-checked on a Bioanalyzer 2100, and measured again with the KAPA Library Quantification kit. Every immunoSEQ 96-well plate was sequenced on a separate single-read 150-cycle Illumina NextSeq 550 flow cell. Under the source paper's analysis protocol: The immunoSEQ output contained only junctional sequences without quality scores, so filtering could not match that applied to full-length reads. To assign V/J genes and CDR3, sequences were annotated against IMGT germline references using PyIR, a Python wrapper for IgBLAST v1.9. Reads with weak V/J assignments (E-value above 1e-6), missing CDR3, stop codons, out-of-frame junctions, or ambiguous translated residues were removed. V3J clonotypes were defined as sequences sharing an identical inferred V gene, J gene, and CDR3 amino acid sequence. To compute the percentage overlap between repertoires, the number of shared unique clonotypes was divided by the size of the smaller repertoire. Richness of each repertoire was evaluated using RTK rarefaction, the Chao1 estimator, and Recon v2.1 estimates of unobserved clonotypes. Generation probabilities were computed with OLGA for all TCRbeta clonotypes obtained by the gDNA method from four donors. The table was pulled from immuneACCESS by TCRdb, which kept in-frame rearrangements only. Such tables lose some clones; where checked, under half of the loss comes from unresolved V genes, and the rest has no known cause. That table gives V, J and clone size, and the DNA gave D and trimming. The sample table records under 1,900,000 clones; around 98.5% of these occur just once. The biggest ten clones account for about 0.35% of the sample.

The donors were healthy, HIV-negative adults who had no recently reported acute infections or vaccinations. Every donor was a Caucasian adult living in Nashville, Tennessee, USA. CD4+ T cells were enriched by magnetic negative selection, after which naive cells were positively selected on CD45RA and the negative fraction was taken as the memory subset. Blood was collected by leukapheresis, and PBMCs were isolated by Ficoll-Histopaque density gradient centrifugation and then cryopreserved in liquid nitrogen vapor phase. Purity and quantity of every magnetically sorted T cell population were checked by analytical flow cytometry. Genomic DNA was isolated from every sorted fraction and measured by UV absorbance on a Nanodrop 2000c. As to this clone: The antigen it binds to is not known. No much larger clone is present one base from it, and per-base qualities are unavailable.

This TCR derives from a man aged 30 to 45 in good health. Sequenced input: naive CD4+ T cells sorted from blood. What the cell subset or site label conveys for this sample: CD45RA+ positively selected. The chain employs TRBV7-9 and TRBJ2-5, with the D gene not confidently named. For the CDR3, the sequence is CASSVILGQETQYF. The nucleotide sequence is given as TGTGCCAGCAGCGTGATACTTGGACAAGAGACCCAGTACTTC. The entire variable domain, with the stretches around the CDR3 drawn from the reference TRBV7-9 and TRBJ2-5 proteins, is DTGVSQNPRHKITKRGQNVTFRCDPISEHNRLYWYRQTLGQGPEFLTYFQNEAQLEKSRLLSDRFSAERPKGSFSTLEIQRTEQGDSAMYLCASSVILGQETQYFGPGTRLLVL.